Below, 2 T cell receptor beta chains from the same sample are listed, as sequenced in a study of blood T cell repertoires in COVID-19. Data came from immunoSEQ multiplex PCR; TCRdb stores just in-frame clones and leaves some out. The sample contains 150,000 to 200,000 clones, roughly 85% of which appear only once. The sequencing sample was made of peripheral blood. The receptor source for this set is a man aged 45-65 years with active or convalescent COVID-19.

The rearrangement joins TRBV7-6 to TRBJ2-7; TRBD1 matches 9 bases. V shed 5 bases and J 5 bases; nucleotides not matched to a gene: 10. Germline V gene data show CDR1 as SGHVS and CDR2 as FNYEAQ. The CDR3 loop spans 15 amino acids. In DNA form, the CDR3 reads TGTGCCAGCAGCCGCACCACAGGGGGCATAGACGAGCAGTACTTC. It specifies CASSRTTGGIDEQYF.

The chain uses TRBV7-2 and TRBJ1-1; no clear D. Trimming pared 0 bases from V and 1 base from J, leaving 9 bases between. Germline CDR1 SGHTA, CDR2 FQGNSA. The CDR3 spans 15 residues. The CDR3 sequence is CASSLASGGNTEAFF. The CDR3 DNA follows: TGTGCCAGCAGCTTAGCGTCGGGAGGGAACACTGAAGCTTTCTTT. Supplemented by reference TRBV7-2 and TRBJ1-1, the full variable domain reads GAGVSQSPSNKVTEKGKDVELRCDPISGHTALYWYRQSLGQGLEFLIYFQGNSAPDKSGLPSDRFSAERTGGSVSTLTIQRTQQEDSAVYLCASSLASGGNTEAFFGQGTRLTVV.